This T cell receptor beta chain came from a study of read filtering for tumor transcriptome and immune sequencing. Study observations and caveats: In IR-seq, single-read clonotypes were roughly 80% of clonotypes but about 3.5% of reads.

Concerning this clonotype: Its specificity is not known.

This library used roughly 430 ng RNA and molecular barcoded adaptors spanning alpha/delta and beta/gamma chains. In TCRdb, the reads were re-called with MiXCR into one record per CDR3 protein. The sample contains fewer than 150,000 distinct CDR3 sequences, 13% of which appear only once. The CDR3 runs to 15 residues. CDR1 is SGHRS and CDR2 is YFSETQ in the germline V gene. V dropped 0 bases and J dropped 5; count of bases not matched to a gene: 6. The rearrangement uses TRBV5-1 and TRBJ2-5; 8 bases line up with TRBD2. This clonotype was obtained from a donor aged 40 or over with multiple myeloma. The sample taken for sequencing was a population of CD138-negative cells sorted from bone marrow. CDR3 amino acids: CASSLAPTGGETQYF. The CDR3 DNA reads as TGCGCCAGCAGCTTGGCTCCAACGGGAGGGGAGACCCAGTACTTC. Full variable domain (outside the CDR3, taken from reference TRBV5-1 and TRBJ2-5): KAGVTQTPRYLIKTRGQQVTLSCSPISGHRSVSWYQQTPGQGLQFLFEYFSETQRNKGNFPGRFSGRQFSNSRSEMNVSTLELGDSALYLCASSLAPTGGETQYFGPGTRLLVL.